Shown below are 23 T cell receptor beta chains from a single sample sequenced in a study of blood T cell repertoires in COVID-19. Repertoires were generated with immunoSEQ multiplex PCR, while TCRdb's copy carries only in-frame clones and drops some. The top ten clones hold 15% to 20% of a sample with about 87,000 clones, approximately 79% of them seen once. The specimen sequenced was peripheral blood. Receptors originate from a woman older than 75 with active or convalescent COVID-19.

This clone occurred once. The V gene is TRBV4-2, the J gene TRBJ2-1; tentatively, D is TRBD2 (6 bases). This CDR3 region has 14 residues. Germline CDR1 and CDR2: LGHNA and YNFKEQ. Trimming took 2 bases from V and 9 from J, leaving 14 bases between them. CDR3 residues: CASSQLRLDGEQFF. DNA of the CDR3: TGTGCCAGCAGCCAATTGAGACTAGACGGTGAGCAGTTCTTC.

This chain joins TRBV21-1 and TRBJ2-1; TRBD2 is the table's D call and was not checked against the DNA. TRBV21-1 is labeled a pseudogene. This CDR3 is built from 16 residues. The CDR3 coding sequence is TGTGCCAGCAGCAAAGCCGAGCGGGAGGTCTACAATGAGCAGTTCTTC. Translated: CASSKAEREVYNEQFF.

This clone was counted once. The rearrangement links TRBV18 to TRBJ2-2; a weak D match, TRBD1 (5 bases). Per germline, CDR1 KGHSH and CDR2 LQKENI. The CDR3 sequence is 15 residues long. With 4 bases removed from V and 3 bases from J, the gap between germline ends came to 12 bases. The CDR3 is CASSLSDSYTGELFF. The DNA of the CDR3 is TGTGCCAGCTCACTCTCAGACAGCTACACCGGGGAGCTGTTTTTT.

The chain employs TRBV6-5 and TRBJ1-1; no firm D call. Germline loops: CDR1 MNHEY, CDR2 SVGAGI. The CDR3 runs 13 residues. V shed 4 bases and J shed 3 bases, with 9 bases lying between them. The chain's CDR3 is CASSFSRYTEAFF. The CDR3 DNA reads as TGTGCCAGCAGTTTTAGTAGATACACTGAAGCTTTCTTT.

This chain joins TRBV5-5 and TRBJ2-1, with D maybe TRBD1 (5 bases). Germline lookup yields CDR1 SGHKS and CDR2 YYEKEE (reference sequence). This CDR3 is built from 15 residues. The V gene lost 1 base and the J gene lost 5 bases, with 13 bases spanning the gap. CDR3 sequence reads: CASSLIQTDHNEQFF. CDR3 coding DNA: TGTGCCAGCAGCTTGATCCAGACAGACCACAATGAGCAGTTCTTC. Combining the CDR3 with reference TRBV5-5 and TRBJ2-1 gives the whole variable domain DAGVTQSPTHLIKTRGQQVTLRCSPISGHKSVSWYQQVLGQGPQFIFQYYEKEERGRGNFPDRFSARQFPNYSSELNVNALLLGDSALYLCASSLIQTDHNEQFFGPGTRLTVL.

Judged by abundance, this clone is medium-sized. The chain recombines TRBV3-1 (or the pseudogene TRBV3-2) with TRBJ1-2, with D possibly matching TRBD1 (6 bases). The CDR3 sequence is 15 residues long. Germline V gene data show CDR1 as LGHDT and CDR2 as YNNKEL (reference sequence). V shed 4 bases and J shed 4 bases, with 16 bases lying between them. The CDR3 here is CASSPVRTASYGYTF. For the CDR3, the DNA is TGTGCCAGCAGCCCAGTTCGGACAGCCTCCTATGGCTACACCTTC.

V is TRBV13 and J is TRBJ2-1, with 7 bases identical to TRBD2. Looked up from germline, CDR1 is PRHDT and CDR2 is FYEKMQ (reference sequence). V dropped 5 bases and J dropped 0; count of bases not matched to a gene: 10. The CDR3 covers 17 residues. Written as DNA, the CDR3 is TGTGCCAGCAGCCCCCGACTAGCCGATCGCTCCTACAATGAGCAGTTCTTC. Translating it yields CASSPRLADRSYNEQFF.

The chain has TRBV15 and TRBJ1-1; 10 nucleotides agree with TRBD1. The CDR3 runs 15 residues. J gave up 4 bases and V 6 bases, and 8 bases lay outside the gene matches. Germline assignment: CDR1 LNHNV and CDR2 YYDKDF (reference sequence). The CDR3 loop reads CATRRDRGTATEAFF. The CDR3 DNA sequence: TGTGCCACCAGGAGGGACAGGGGAACGGCCACTGAAGCTTTCTTT.

The rearrangement links TRBV2 to TRBJ2-7; 7 bases match TRBD2. CDR1 is SNHLY and CDR2 is FYNNEI in the germline V gene. Germline trimming cut 8 bases from V and 2 bases from J; bases unmatched to any gene: 0. CDR3 length: 11 amino acids. CDR3 nucleotide sequence: TGTGCCAGCGGGGGGGCCTACGAGCAGTACTTC. Amino acids: CASGGAYEQYF.

V usage is TRBV6-6 and J usage is TRBJ1-5; no firm D call. Germline assignment: CDR1 MNHNY and CDR2 SVGAGI (reference sequence). The CDR3 runs to 13 residues. Trimming left V 10 bases short and J 3 bases short, with 13 bases between. CDR3 bases: TGTGCCACCAGGACGGGTAACAATCAGCCCCAGCATTTT. Encoded protein: CATRTGNNQPQHF.

V is TRBV4-1 and J is TRBJ1-2; D is unclear. Trimming cost V 4 bases and J 9 bases, with 33 bases left between them. This CDR3 has 19 amino acids. Germline CDR1 MGHRA, CDR2 YSYEKL. In DNA form, the CDR3 reads TGCGCCAGCAGCCTCAGACCGAACGGAGACCGGCAGACCTATGGAAGCTACACCTTC. Translation gives CASSLRPNGDRQTYGSYTF.

This clone was observed a handful of times. This chain connects TRBV4-1 to TRBJ2-1; 10 bases match TRBD2. The CDR3 spans 19 residues. Germline V CDR1 and CDR2: MGHRA, YSYEKL. V gave up 3 bases and J gave up 2 bases; unmatched junction bases: 13. Here the CDR3 reads CASSHVLGVAGGAYNEQFF. The CDR3 coding sequence is TGCGCCAGCAGCCACGTACTAGGGGTAGCGGGAGGTGCCTACAATGAGCAGTTCTTC.

The rearrangement joins TRBV6-5 to TRBJ2-7; 9 bases map to TRBD1. The V gene end was trimmed by 0 bases and the J gene end by 3 bases; junction bases not matched to a gene: 6. Germline V gives CDR1 MNHEY, CDR2 SVGAGI. The length of the CDR3 is 16 residues. CDR3 protein: CASSYSFRTGVYEQYF. The CDR3 DNA reads as TGTGCCAGCAGTTACTCGTTCCGGACAGGGGTCTACGAGCAGTACTTC.

This chain connects TRBV20-1 to TRBJ2-7; no definite D call. The germline CDR1 and CDR2 sequences are DFQATT and SNEGSKA (reference sequence). Trimming took off 5 bases at V and 7 bases at J, with 12 bases between the two ends. The CDR3 is 11 amino acids. CDR3 sequence: CSAANAREQYF. For the CDR3, the DNA is TGCAGTGCTGCAAATGCGAGGGAGCAGTACTTC.

The table lists this clone with a count of one. V is TRBV10-3 and J is TRBJ1-5, with no clear D. CDR1 is ENHRY, CDR2 SYGVKD, per germline. The CDR3 has 15 amino acids. Trimming took off 5 bases at V and 4 bases at J, with 15 bases between the two ends. For the CDR3, the DNA is TGTGCCATCAGTCCGCAGGCGGGGAGGAATCAGCCCCAGCATTTT. Protein product: CAISPQAGRNQPQHF.

The V gene is TRBV6-5, the J gene TRBJ2-3, with 13 bases identical to TRBD2. V gave up 6 bases and J gave up 5 bases; unmatched junction bases: 2. Looked up from germline, CDR1 is MNHEY and CDR2 is SVGAGI. The CDR3 is 14 residues long. The CDR3 sequence: CASRTSGGIDTQYF. In DNA, the CDR3 is TGTGCCAGCAGGACTAGCGGGGGGATAGATACGCAGTATTTT.

This clone was picked up many times. V usage is TRBV19 and J usage is TRBJ1-2; weak D call: TRBD1 (6 bases). This CDR3 is 12 amino acids long. Germline V CDR1 and CDR2: LNHDA, SQIVND (reference sequence). Trimming shortened V by 9 bases and J by 5 bases, and 13 bases separated the two germline ends. The CDR3 sequence: CASSTGEYGYTF. CDR3 in DNA: TGTGCCAGCTCGACAGGCGAATATGGCTACACCTTC.

The CDR3 DNA reads as TGTGCCACCAGCAGAGAGAGGCGCGGGGAAGAGACCCAGTACTTC. Amino acids: CATSRERRGEETQYF. The chain employs TRBV15 and TRBJ2-5; TRBD2 might be the D (6 bases). The CDR3 length is 15 residues. Trimming pared 0 bases from V and 3 bases from J, leaving 11 bases between. Germline V gene data show CDR1 as LNHNV and CDR2 as YYDKDF (reference sequence).

The rearrangement uses TRBV9 and TRBJ2-2; 7 nucleotides agree with TRBD1. The CDR3 extends over 17 amino acids. V was pared by 0 bases and J by 2 bases, with 7 bases of the junction left unmatched. Germline values: CDR1 SGDLS, CDR2 YYNGEE. The CDR3: CASSVGRDSLNTGELFF. The CDR3 DNA sequence: TGTGCCAGCAGCGTAGGCCGGGACAGTCTAAACACCGGGGAGCTGTTTTTT.

The chain combines TRBV27 with TRBJ2-1, with D possibly TRBD2 on 6 matching bases. Germline values: CDR1 MNHEY, CDR2 SMNVEV (reference sequence). Trimming stripped 6 bases from V and 0 bases from J, with 18 bases between. This CDR3 comprises 17 residues. The CDR3 nucleotides are TGTGCCAGCAGCACCCGGAGCGGGTTAAGCTCCTACAATGAGCAGTTCTTC. Protein sequence: CASSTRSGLSSYNEQFF.

The chain combines TRBV5-1 with TRBJ2-2, with D perhaps matching TRBD1 (5 bases). This CDR3 is built from 16 residues. Germline CDR1 SGHRS, CDR2 YFSETQ. Between the trimmed V and J ends, which lost 3 bases and 0 bases, there was a span of 12 bases. The CDR3, as DNA: TGCGCCAGCAGCTCTAGGGGCACTACGAACACCGGGGAGCTGTTTTTT. Residues: CASSSRGTTNTGELFF.

V gene TRBV2 combines with J gene TRBJ2-7; 11 positions match TRBD1. The germline V gene encodes CDR1 SNHLY and CDR2 FYNNEI. The ends lost 5 bases at V and 2 bases at J; junction bases unmatched: 2. This CDR3 has 14 residues. The CDR3 sequence is CASSWDRGTYEQYF. The CDR3 nucleotides read TGTGCCAGCAGTTGGGACAGGGGGACCTACGAGCAGTACTTC.

This clone was detected only once. The chain has TRBV5-1 and TRBJ2-1, with TRBD2 matching 10 bases. Germline assignment: CDR1 SGHRS and CDR2 YFSETQ. This CDR3 is 17 amino acids long. The V gene end was trimmed by 3 bases and the J gene end by 4 bases; junction bases not matched to a gene: 10. CDR3 DNA: TGCGCCAGCAGCTCGGGGGGCGGGACTAGCGTATACAATGAGCAGTTCTTC. Translated, it gives CASSSGGGTSVYNEQFF.